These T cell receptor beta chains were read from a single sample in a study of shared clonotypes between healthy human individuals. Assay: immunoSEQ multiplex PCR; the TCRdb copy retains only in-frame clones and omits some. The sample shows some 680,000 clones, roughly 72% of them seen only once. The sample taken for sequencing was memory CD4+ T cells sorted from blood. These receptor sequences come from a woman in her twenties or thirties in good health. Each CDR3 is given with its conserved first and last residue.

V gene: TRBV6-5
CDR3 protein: CASSYSEREGYEQYF

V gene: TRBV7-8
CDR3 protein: CASSLGGSNTIYF

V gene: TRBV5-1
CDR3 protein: CASSLEGLSGYTF

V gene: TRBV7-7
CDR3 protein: CASSLSAGGQETQYF

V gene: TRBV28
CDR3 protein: CASSLSKSSYEQYF

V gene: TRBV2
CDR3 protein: CATTGIGNEKLFF

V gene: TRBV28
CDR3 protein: CASSDSTTDTQYF

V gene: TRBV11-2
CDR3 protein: CASRQGGTNEQFF

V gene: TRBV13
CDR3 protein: CASSWGQLSDANTGELFF

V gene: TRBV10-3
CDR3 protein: CASRDDSTDTQYF

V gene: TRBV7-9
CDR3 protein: CASSFGSGANVLTF

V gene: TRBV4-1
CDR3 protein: CASSFRTGLAGSGLYEQYF

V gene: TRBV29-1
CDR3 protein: CSVEDVSGRGYEQFF

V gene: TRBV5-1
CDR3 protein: CASSRGALTTNEKLFF

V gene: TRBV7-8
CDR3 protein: CASSLTGGNQPQHF

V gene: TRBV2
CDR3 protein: CASSNPLQGAHYGYTF

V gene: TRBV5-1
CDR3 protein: CASSYGSEGATEAFF

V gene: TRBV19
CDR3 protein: CASSAGRSPQQYF

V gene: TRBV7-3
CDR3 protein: CASSSVAGGMYNEQFF

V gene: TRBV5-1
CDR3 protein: CASSLAGWGTANTEAFF

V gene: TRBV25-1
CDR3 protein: CASSGASGAGNTIYF

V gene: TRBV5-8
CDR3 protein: CASSYLPGTGSFDQPQHF